These T cell receptor beta chains were read from a single sample in a study of blood T cell repertoires in COVID-19. Here immunoSEQ multiplex PCR was the method, and the copy in TCRdb shows in-frame clones only, minus some. The table includes 140,000 or so clones, more than 80% detected once. The sequenced sample consisted of PBMCs or T cells enriched from blood (not recorded which). These receptors were taken from a young woman who had been exposed to COVID-19. Each CDR3 is given with its conserved first and last residue. The D gene is left open where the match is weak. Size is stated for part of the rows, as once, few or many counts, or as a class when the clone is expanded.

TRBV11-2	-	TRBJ2-7	-	TGTGCCAGCAGCTTAGACAGGCACACCTCTTACGAGCAGTACTTC	CASSLDRHTSYEQYF
TRBV30	-	TRBJ1-2	-	TGTGCCTCCGACCCCGGGACAACTGCCGGCTACACCTTC	CASDPGTTAGYTF
TRBV7-9	-	TRBJ1-1	TRBD1	TGTGCCAGCAGCTCTGGACAGGGCATCGCCGAAGCTTTCTTT	CASSSGQGIAEAFF
TRBV19	-	TRBJ1-1	-	TGTGCCAGTACCCAACCGGCGGGGGCGATGAACACTGAAGCTTTCTTT	CASTQPAGAMNTEAFF
TRBV10-3	-	TRBJ1-2	-	TGTGCCATCAGTGATAGTATCGGGGTACGGGGCTACACCTTC	CAISDSIGVRGYTF
TRBV7-9	few	TRBJ2-2	TRBD2	TGTGCCAGCAGCTTAGGACTAGCGGGACCCACCGGGGAGCTGTTTTTT	CASSLGLAGPTGELFF
TRBV19	-	TRBJ1-1	-	TGTGCCAGTAGATTAGGGGGGAACACTGAAGCTTTCTTT	CASRLGGNTEAFF
TRBV2	few	TRBJ1-2	TRBD1	TGTGCCAGCGTACAGGGGGCGCAGAGGGGCTACACCTTC	CASVQGAQRGYTF
TRBV28	-	TRBJ2-1	-	TGTGCCAGCAGTGAGACATCTTGGTACAATGAGCAGTTCTTC	CASSETSWYNEQFF
TRBV11-2	-	TRBJ1-5	TRBD1	TGTGCCAGCAGCTTAGGGCAGGGGGTTCAGCCCCAGCATTTT	CASSLGQGVQPQHF
TRBV3-1/TRBV3-2	-	TRBJ2-1	TRBD2	TGTGCCAGCAGCCCCCAGACTAGCGGGAGTACCAATGAGCAGTTCTTC	CASSPQTSGSTNEQFF
TRBV4-1	-	TRBJ2-5	TRBD1	TGCGCCAGCAGCCAACAACAGGGGGCAAGAGAGACCCAGTACTTC	CASSQQQGARETQYF
TRBV7-2	-	TRBJ2-7	TRBD2	TGTGCCAGCACTAGCGGGAGTAAGTACGAGCAGTACTTC	CASTSGSKYEQYF
TRBV5-5	-	TRBJ2-7	-	TGTGCCAGCAGCTCGGGACTCCCTTCCTACGAGCAGTACTTC	CASSSGLPSYEQYF
TRBV5-1	-	TRBJ1-1	-	TGCGCCAGCAGCTTAGCGGTGGCGAACACTGAAGCTTTCTTT	CASSLAVANTEAFF
TRBV5-4	few	TRBJ2-5	TRBD2	TGTGCCAGCAGCTTGAGGATAGCGGGAAGGGAGACCCAGTACTTC	CASSLRIAGRETQYF
TRBV6-5	-	TRBJ2-2	-	TGTGCCAGCAGGGGGGGGCCAGGGAGGGCCGGGGAGCTGTTTTTT	CASRGGPGRAGELFF
TRBV4-1	-	TRBJ1-2	-	TGCGCCAGCAGCCAACCCTATGCGGGGGCGAGGTATGGCTACACCTTC	CASSQPYAGARYGYTF
TRBV4-2	many	TRBJ1-4	TRBD1	TGTGCCAGCAGCCAAGACGGGACAGCTAATGAAAAACTGTTTTTT	CASSQDGTANEKLFF
TRBV28	-	TRBJ2-1	TRBD2	TGTGCCAGCAACCCCTCTGGAGCGGGTAGCGGGAATGAGCAGTTCTTC	CASNPSGAGSGNEQFF
TRBV7-2	-	TRBJ2-4	-	TGTGCCAGCAGCTTAGAAAACCGCCTAGACATTCAGTACTTC	CASSLENRLDIQYF
TRBV12-3/TRBV12-4	-	TRBJ1-1	-	TGTGCCAGCAGTCAGACAGAGAACACTGAAGCTTTCTTT	CASSQTENTEAFF
TRBV30	-	TRBJ1-5	TRBD1	TGTGCCTGGAGTGGGGACAGGGGTCGACAGCCCCAGCATTTT	CAWSGDRGRQPQHF
TRBV3-1/TRBV3-2	-	TRBJ1-3	TRBD1	TGTGCCAGCAGCCGAGGACAGGGCTCTGGAAACACCATATATTTT	CASSRGQGSGNTIYF
TRBV11-2	-	TRBJ1-3	-	TGTGCCAGCAGCGACAGTCCCCGATTAGCTGGAAACACCATATATTTT	CASSDSPRLAGNTIYF
TRBV7-3	-	TRBJ2-3	-	TGTGCCAGCAAGGTGGCGGGTAACACAGATACGCAGTATTTT	CASKVAGNTDTQYF
TRBV7-8	few	TRBJ2-4	-	TGTGCCAGCAGCTTAGGATTCAGAGGCGCCAAAAACATTCAGTACTTC	CASSLGFRGAKNIQYF
TRBV6-5	-	TRBJ1-4	-	TGTGCCAGCAGGTCAAGGGGGATGAATGAAAAACTGTTTTTT	CASRSRGMNEKLFF
TRBV28	few	TRBJ1-1	-	TGTGCCAGCAGTCTCAGGGGTAACACTGAAGCTTTCTTT	CASSLRGNTEAFF
TRBV15	-	TRBJ2-7	-	TGTGCCACCAGCAGAGAGGGCACCTACGAGCAGTACTTC	CATSREGTYEQYF
TRBV2	-	TRBJ1-2	TRBD1	TGTGCCAGCAGTGTAGGGACAGGGAGCTATGGCTACACCTTC	CASSVGTGSYGYTF
TRBV5-3	-	TRBJ2-3	-	TGTGCCAGGCGGGCGGGTAGCACAGATACGCAGTATTTT	CARRAGSTDTQYF
TRBV27	-	TRBJ2-5	-	TGTGCCAGCAGTTCGGGTTGGTACCAAGAGACCCAGTACTTC	CASSSGWYQETQYF
TRBV6-5	-	TRBJ1-2	TRBD1	TGTGCCAGCAGATCGGACAGGGACTATGGCTACACCTTC	CASRSDRDYGYTF
TRBV24-1	-	TRBJ2-3	-	TGTGCCACCAGTGACCCCCCGGGACAGGGGCTAGCGGGGGCTAGCACAGATACGCAGTATTTT	CATSDPPGQGLAGASTDTQYF
TRBV19	once	TRBJ2-6	-	TGTGCCAGTAGGACAGTCGCTGGGGCCAACGTCCTGACTTTC	CASRTVAGANVLTF
TRBV24-1	-	TRBJ2-1	TRBD2	TGTGCCACCAGTGATCAACCGGGACTAGCGGGAACCAATGAGCAGTTCTTC	CATSDQPGLAGTNEQFF